This TCR beta chain is from a study of shared clonotypes between healthy human individuals. Study-wide points: Naive subsets tended to show greater estimated richness than memory subsets. About 5% was the fraction of naive CD4 clonotypes found shared across four donors. The donor pool, a small one, limited the genetic and exposure-history diversity represented.

From CD4+ cells came CD45RA+ naive and CD45RA-negative memory subsets. This clone was picked up one time. No antigen is known for it. Other DNA sequences of this sample code for an identical CDR3. Trimming stripped 4 bases from V and 4 bases from J, with 5 bases between. This CDR3 contains 11 residues. CDR1 is SGHTA and CDR2 is FQGNSA in the germline V gene. Sequencing used immunoSEQ multiplex PCR; TCRdb keeps in-frame clones, though not all of them. The table lists around 980,000 clones, around 78% of them singletons. The sample consisted of memory CD4+ T cells from PBMCs. Subset meaning: CD45RA-negative fraction. The sequence derives from a man younger than 35 in good health. Some clones in this sample may be carry-over from other donors' samples. The chain recombines TRBV7-2 with TRBJ2-7; D call uncertain. Here the CDR3 DNA reads TGTGCCAGCAGCTCCGCATACGAGCAGTACTTC. The encoded protein is CASSSAYEQYF.